Below, 16 T cell receptor beta chains from the same sample are listed, as sequenced in a study of tumor-infiltrating lymphocytes in localized non-small cell lung cancer. The table came from immunoSEQ multiplex PCR; TCRdb's copy has only in-frame clones and leaves some out. Among about 13,000 clones listed, around 74% were seen once. Sequencing was done on a sample of lung tumor tissue. Receptor source: a human donor with non-small cell lung cancer.

This chain joins TRBV4-1 and TRBJ1-1; TRBD1 is a possible D gene (6 bases). The CDR3 length is 13 residues. Per germline, CDR1 MGHRA and CDR2 YSYEKL. V shed 4 bases and J shed 7 bases, with 13 bases lying between them. The CDR3 sequence is CASSPPRTDEAFF. The CDR3 DNA reads TGCGCCAGCAGCCCCCCCCGGACAGATGAAGCTTTCTTT.

The chain has TRBV6-6 and TRBJ2-3, with 9 bases fitting TRBD2. The ends lost 4 bases at V and 3 bases at J; junction bases unmatched: 2. The germline CDR1 and CDR2 sequences are MNHNY and SVGAGI (reference sequence). The CDR3 spans 14 residues. CDR3 bases: TGTGCCAGCAGTTCTAGCGGGAAGACAGATACGCAGTATTTT. Translating gives CASSSSGKTDTQYF.

This clone appeared once. The chain carries TRBV27 and TRBJ2-3; 9 bases fit TRBD2. Germline-derived CDR1 and CDR2 are MNHEY and SMNVEV (reference sequence). CDR3 length: 16 amino acids. Unmatched junction bases numbered 3, after V lost 1 base and J lost 1 base. CDR3 nucleotide sequence: TGTGCCAGCAGTTTATTTAGCGGGAGAGGCACAGATACGCAGTATTTT. This codes for CASSLFSGRGTDTQYF.

In regard to this clone: At one end the junction does not follow the germline gene, possibly because of a read error. The chain recombines TRBV29-1 with TRBJ1-1, with D hard to call. Germline-derived CDR1 and CDR2 are SQVTM and ANQGSEA. The CDR3 covers 13 residues. This CDR3 is CSVEGRMNTEAFF. The CDR3 nucleotides are TGCAGCGTAGAAGGACGGATGAACACTGAAGCTTTCTTT. Looking up the rest from reference TRBV29-1 and TRBJ1-1 gives the full variable domain: SAVISQKPSRDICQRGTSLTIQCQVDSQVTMMFWYRQQPGQSLTLIATANQGSEATYESGFVIDKFPISRPNLTFSTLTVSNMSPEDSSIYLCSVEGRMNTEAFFGQGTRLTVV.

The gene calls are TRBV18 and TRBJ2-2, with a weak D call TRBD1 (5 bases). Germline-derived CDR1 and CDR2 are KGHSH and LQKENI. The V gene lost 5 bases and the J gene lost 0 bases, with 10 bases spanning the gap. The CDR3 runs 15 residues. CDR3 amino acids: CASSGAGANTGELFF. The CDR3 nucleotides are TGTGCCAGCTCAGGGGCCGGAGCGAACACCGGGGAGCTGTTTTTT. Together with reference TRBV18 and TRBJ2-2, the CDR3 gives the full variable domain: NAGVMQNPRHLVRRRGQEARLRCSPMKGHSHVYWYRQLPEEGLKFMVYLQKENIIDESGMPKERFSAEFPKEGPSILRIQQVVRGDSAAYFCASSGAGANTGELFFGEGSRLTVL.

The V call is TRBV9, the J call TRBJ2-7; D unclear. There are 15 residues in the CDR3. Deletions cut 0 bases from V and 5 bases from J, with 15 bases between. Germline V gives CDR1 SGDLS, CDR2 YYNGEE. CDR3 sequence reads: CASSVGPSLRDEQYF. CDR3 nucleotides: TGTGCCAGCAGCGTAGGACCATCCCTTAGGGACGAGCAGTACTTC.

The chain carries TRBV7-9 and TRBJ1-1, with TRBD1 as a possible D gene (5 bases). This CDR3 region has 13 residues. V dropped 0 bases and J dropped 11 bases, with 13 bases sitting between them. The germline V gene has CDR1 SEHNR and CDR2 FQNEAQ (reference sequence). The CDR3 DNA is TGTGCCAGCAGCTTAGCAGGACAACCCAATGCTTTCTTT. Encoded protein: CASSLAGQPNAFF.

This chain joins TRBV6-5 and TRBJ1-2; 8 nucleotides line up with TRBD1. J was trimmed by 7 bases and V by 0 bases; bases with no gene match: 1. The CDR3 runs 13 residues. Germline V gene lookup returns CDR1 MNHEY and CDR2 SVGAGI. This CDR3 is CASSYSGQGGYTF. In DNA, the CDR3 is TGTGCCAGCAGTTACTCAGGACAGGGTGGCTACACCTTC.

This clone was found a few times. The gene calls are TRBV19 and TRBJ1-5; TRBD1 matches at 9 bases. V lost 5 bases and J lost 3; bases outside the gene matches: 8. The CDR3 is 16 residues long. Germline V lookup: CDR1 LNHDA, CDR2 SQIVND (reference sequence). CDR3 in amino acids: CASSWTGDGLNQPQHF. CDR3 DNA: TGTGCCAGTAGTTGGACAGGGGATGGGCTCAATCAGCCCCAGCATTTT.

This CDR3 reads CASSSQGGSNQPQHF. In DNA, the CDR3 is TGTGCCAGCAGTTCCCAGGGAGGGAGCAATCAGCCCCAGCATTTT. The rearrangement links TRBV28 to TRBJ1-5; a possible D gene is TRBD1 (5 bases). The germline CDR1 and CDR2 sequences are MDHEN and SYDVKM. Between the trimmed V and J ends, which lost 4 bases and 1 base, there was a span of 11 bases. The CDR3 loop spans 15 amino acids.

V gene TRBV5-1 combines with J gene TRBJ2-1; D is possibly TRBD1 (5 bases). From germline, CDR1 is SGHRS and CDR2 YFSETQ. Trimming removed 2 bases from V and 0 bases from J, with 9 bases in between. This CDR3 spans 15 amino acids. CDR3: CASSLGQSSYNEQFF. CDR3 nucleotides: TGCGCCAGCAGCTTAGGACAAAGCTCCTACAATGAGCAGTTCTTC.

In this sample, this clone turned up once. The rearrangement links TRBV10-3 to TRBJ1-1, with D tentatively TRBD1 (5 bases). CDR3 length: 13 amino acids. Germline V CDR1 and CDR2: ENHRY, SYGVKD. V dropped 2 bases and J dropped 4 bases, with 8 bases sitting between them. The CDR3 here is CAISEGGGTEAFF. CDR3 in DNA: TGTGCCATCAGTGAGGGTGGGGGCACTGAAGCTTTCTTT.

In nucleotides, the CDR3 is TGTGCCAGCAGTGAAGGGGCAGTTATCTACGAGCAGTACTTC. It yields the protein CASSEGAVIYEQYF. The rearrangement joins TRBV6-1 to TRBJ2-7; D is undetermined. Trimming removed 1 base from V and 3 bases from J, with 10 bases in between. The CDR3 is made up of 14 amino acids. Germline V gene sequence: CDR1 MNHNS, CDR2 SASEGT.

The genes are TRBV6-1 and TRBJ1-2; D gene uncertain. The CDR3 runs to 13 residues. Between the trimmed V and J ends, which lost 5 bases and 4 bases, there was a span of 11 bases. Germline-derived CDR1 and CDR2 are MNHNS and SASEGT. Here the CDR3 reads CASSHAAVYGYTF. CDR3 bases: TGTGCCAGCAGTCATGCGGCAGTCTATGGCTACACCTTC.

The V and J genes are TRBV19 and TRBJ2-1; D gene ambiguous. From germline, CDR1 is LNHDA and CDR2 SQIVND (reference sequence). CDR3 length equals 13 residues. Trimming left V 8 bases short and J 0 bases short, with 8 bases between. The CDR3 bases are TGTGCCAGTTCGTGGGGCTCCTACAATGAGCAGTTCTTC. The encoded protein is CASSWGSYNEQFF.

This clone was counted between two and nine times. V is TRBV19 and J is TRBJ1-2, with 7 bases matching TRBD1. V trimming: 1 base; J trimming: 1 base; junction bases outside the gene matches: 3. This CDR3 is 15 amino acids long. The germline V gene has CDR1 LNHDA and CDR2 SQIVND (reference sequence). The CDR3 region is CASSIGTGDNYGYTF. DNA for the CDR3: TGTGCCAGTAGTATAGGGACAGGAGATAACTATGGCTACACCTTC.